This record looks at one T cell receptor (beta chain) sequence and its context. Its antigen is unknown. Using immunoSEQ multiplex PCR, the repertoire was profiled, and TCRdb retains in-frame clones only, with some absent. The table shows around 20,000 clones, with 80% to 90% occurring only once. The data are from a study of T cell responses to AZD1222 COVID-19 vaccine. Second-dose intervals near 4 or 12 weeks were combined. Study observations and caveats: Just six AZD1222 recipients were seropositive at baseline. Only after the peak T cell response were repertoires sampled. It should be noted that donors were predominantly white British and more often female, and clonal diversity was possibly underestimated.

V was trimmed by 0 bases and J by 9 bases, leaving 10 bases between them. This CDR3 has 13 amino acids. Germline assignment: CDR1 SGHRS and CDR2 YFSETQ. This TCR was sampled from an adult who received the AZD1222 COVID-19 vaccine. This sequence joins TRBV5-1 and TRBJ2-1; D gene unclear. The sample in question was peripheral blood, obtained 28 days after the second AZD1222 dose. DNA for the CDR3: TGCGCCAGCAGCTTGGATGGGGATGGTGAGCAGTTCTTC. Protein sequence: CASSLDGDGEQFF. Full variable domain (missing parts from reference TRBV5-1 and TRBJ2-1): KAGVTQTPRYLIKTRGQQVTLSCSPISGHRSVSWYQQTPGQGLQFLFEYFSETQRNKGNFPGRFSGRQFSNSRSEMNVSTLELGDSALYLCASSLDGDGEQFFGPGTRLTVL.